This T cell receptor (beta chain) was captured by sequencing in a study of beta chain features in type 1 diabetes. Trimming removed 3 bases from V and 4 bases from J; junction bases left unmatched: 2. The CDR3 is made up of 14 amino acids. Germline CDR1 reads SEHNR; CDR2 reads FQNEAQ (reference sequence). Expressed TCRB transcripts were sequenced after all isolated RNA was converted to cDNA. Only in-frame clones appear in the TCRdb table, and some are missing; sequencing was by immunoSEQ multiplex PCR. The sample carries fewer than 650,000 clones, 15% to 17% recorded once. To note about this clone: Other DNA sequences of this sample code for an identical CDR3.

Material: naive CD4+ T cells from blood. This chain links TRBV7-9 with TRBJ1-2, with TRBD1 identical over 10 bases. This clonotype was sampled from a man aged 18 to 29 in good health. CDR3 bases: TGTGCCAGCAGCTTGGGACAGGGGTCCTATGGCTACACCTTC. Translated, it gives CASSLGQGSYGYTF.